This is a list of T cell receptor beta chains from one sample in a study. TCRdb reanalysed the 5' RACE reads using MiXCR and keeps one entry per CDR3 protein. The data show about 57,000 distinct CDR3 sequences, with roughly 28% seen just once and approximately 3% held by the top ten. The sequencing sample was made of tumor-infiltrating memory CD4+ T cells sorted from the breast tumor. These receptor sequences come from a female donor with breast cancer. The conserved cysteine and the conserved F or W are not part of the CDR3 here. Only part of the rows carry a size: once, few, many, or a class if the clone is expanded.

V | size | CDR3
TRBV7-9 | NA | ASSFNGQGVDEQY
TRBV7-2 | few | ASSRSGTDAEQF
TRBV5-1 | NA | ASSLDRARNEQF
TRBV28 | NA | ASSLPSLDIQY
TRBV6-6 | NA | ASTQSGGRANIQY
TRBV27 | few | ASLPHTKGRSEAF
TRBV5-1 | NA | ASSIQRATEAF
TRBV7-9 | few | ASSPDTYGYT
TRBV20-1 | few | SAPLAGVNHEQY
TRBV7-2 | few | ASSPGGQMNTEAF
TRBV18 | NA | ASSPATGTGNTIY
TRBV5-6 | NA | ASSPAGLRDTEAF
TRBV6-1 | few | ASRATGDNYGYT
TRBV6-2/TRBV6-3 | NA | ASSYGGQKYQPQH
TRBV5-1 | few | ASSLMASGREETQY
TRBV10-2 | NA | ASSEWREGTDTQY
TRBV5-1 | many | ASSTAGSYEQY
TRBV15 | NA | ATSGWGGDNEQF
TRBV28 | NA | ASSLWVQPPYEQY
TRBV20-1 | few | SAPKNLYEQY
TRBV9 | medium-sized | ASSTSTGDNQPQH
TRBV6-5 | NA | ASSYSGGRAWEQS
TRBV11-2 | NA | ASSWGTRGYNEQF
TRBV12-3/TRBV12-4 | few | ASSLETGNYGYT
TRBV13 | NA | ASSLGRVFTEAF
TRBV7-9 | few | ASTPGFDQPQH
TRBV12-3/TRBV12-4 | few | ASSFTGTGNTGELF
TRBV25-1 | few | ASRFQGGTEAF
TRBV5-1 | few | ASSTTGGIYEQY